The 25 T cell receptor beta chains listed next were all sequenced from one sample in a study of beta chain features in type 1 diabetes. The whole isolated RNA underwent reverse transcription, so sequencing captured expressed TCRB transcripts. Some clones are missing from TCRdb's copy, which holds only in-frame ones; the method was immunoSEQ multiplex PCR. The sample carries fewer than 900,000 clones, roughly a sixth recorded once. The sequenced sample consisted of naive CD4+ T cells from blood. Every receptor here comes from a woman aged 18-29 years in good health.

The V gene is TRBV7-9, the J gene TRBJ1-3, with 7 bases fitting TRBD1. The CDR3 length is 16 residues. Germline V lookup: CDR1 SEHNR, CDR2 FQNEAQ (reference sequence). Trimming took 4 bases from V and 3 from J; bases not matched to a gene: 9. In DNA, the CDR3 is TGTGCCAGCAGCTCCAGACAGGGAAGGTTTGGAAACACCATATATTTT. Translated: CASSSRQGRFGNTIYF.

This clone came up a few times. The CDR3 nucleotides read TGCAGGAGGGGGGACTATGGCTACACCTTC. This gives the protein CRRGDYGYTF. The chain combines TRBV20-1 with TRBJ1-2; D might be TRBD1 (6 bases). This CDR3 region has 10 residues. Germline CDR1 is DFQATT and CDR2 is SNEGSKA (reference sequence).

The rearrangement joins TRBV7-2 to TRBJ2-2; D is unclear. This CDR3 is built from 14 residues. Germline loops: CDR1 SGHTA, CDR2 FQGNSA. V lost 3 bases and J lost 4, with 9 bases in between. The chain's CDR3 is CASSFGQRTGELFF. For the CDR3, the DNA is TGTGCCAGCAGCTTTGGGCAGCGCACCGGGGAGCTGTTTTTT.

The chain uses TRBV7-2 and TRBJ2-7; D is uncertain. This CDR3 contains 14 residues. The germline V gene has CDR1 SGHTA and CDR2 FQGNSA. The ends were cut back, 1 base at V and 3 bases at J, with 10 bases in the middle. The CDR3 DNA follows: TGTGCCAGCAGCTTAGGCGTTCAGGACTACGAGCAGTACTTC. This translates into CASSLGVQDYEQYF.

The genes are TRBV6-5 and TRBJ1-2; D unclear. The CDR3 has 14 residues. The ends were cut back, 2 bases at V and 3 bases at J, with 10 bases in the middle. Germline-derived CDR1 and CDR2 are MNHEY and SVGAGI. The CDR3 here is CASSYGGLDYGYTF. CDR3 in DNA: TGTGCCAGCAGTTACGGCGGGCTTGACTATGGCTACACCTTC.

The genes are TRBV19 and TRBJ2-7; D perhaps matches TRBD1 (6 bases). V gave up 3 bases and J gave up 1 base, with 10 bases separating them. This CDR3 has 14 residues. Germline V gives CDR1 LNHDA, CDR2 SQIVND (reference sequence). The CDR3 here is CASSITGTSYEQYF. The CDR3 DNA follows: TGTGCCAGTAGTATTACCGGGACATCCTACGAGCAGTACTTC.

The rearrangement links TRBV18 to TRBJ2-7; possible D gene TRBD1, 6 bases. Looked up from germline, CDR1 is KGHSH and CDR2 is LQKENI. The CDR3 loop spans 12 amino acids. V was trimmed by 5 bases and J by 3 bases, leaving 8 bases between them. CDR3 sequence reads: CASSTDSYEQYF. The CDR3 nucleotides are TGTGCCAGCTCAACGGACAGCTACGAGCAGTACTTC. Supplemented by reference TRBV18 and TRBJ2-7, the full variable domain reads NAGVMQNPRHLVRRRGQEARLRCSPMKGHSHVYWYRQLPEEGLKFMVYLQKENIIDESGMPKERFSAEFPKEGPSILRIQQVVRGDSAAYFCASSTDSYEQYFGPGTRLTVT.

J is TRBJ2-1 and V is TRBV7-2, with 11 bases fitting TRBD2. The CDR3 has 16 amino acids. Germline-derived CDR1 and CDR2 are SGHTA and FQGNSA. V trimming: 1 base; J trimming: 6 bases; junction bases outside the gene matches: 5. This CDR3 reads CASSLVVSGRANEQFF. CDR3 in DNA: TGTGCCAGCAGCTTAGTTGTTAGCGGGAGGGCCAATGAGCAGTTCTTC.

V and J are TRBV6-4 and TRBJ2-5; D may be TRBD1 (6 bases). Germline V gene sequence: CDR1 MRHNA, CDR2 SNTAGT. Trimming removed 6 bases from V and 4 bases from J, with 15 bases in between. The CDR3 is 14 amino acids. This CDR3 reads CASRTRGRGETQYF. The CDR3 DNA sequence: TGTGCCAGCAGGACCAGGGGCCGGGGAGAGACCCAGTACTTC.

The V and J genes are TRBV7-8 and TRBJ2-7; tentative D call: TRBD2 (5 bases). The ends were cut back, 7 bases at V and 0 bases at J, with 13 bases in the middle. Germline assignment: CDR1 SGHVS and CDR2 FQNEAQ. The length of the CDR3 is 14 residues. The CDR3 loop reads CASTARGLSYEQYF. DNA of the CDR3: TGTGCCAGCACGGCTCGAGGGCTCTCCTACGAGCAGTACTTC.

This clone has only a few counts. The genes are TRBV23-1 and TRBJ2-5; D perhaps matches TRBD1 (6 bases). TRBV23-1 is annotated as an ORF whose role is uncertain. This CDR3 is built from 18 residues. V shed 0 bases and J shed 1 base, with 18 bases lying between them. CDR3 sequence: CASSQSKDSRTIQETQYF. The CDR3 nucleotides read TGCGCCAGCAGTCAATCAAAGGACAGTAGAACTATCCAAGAGACCCAGTACTTC.

The J gene is TRBJ1-1, the V gene TRBV18; D uncertain. The CDR3 consists of 14 residues. V was shortened by 4 bases and J by 2 bases, with 11 bases between the two germline ends. Germline V CDR1 and CDR2: KGHSH, LQKENI. Here the CDR3 reads CASSLLQKNTEAFF. CDR3 DNA: TGTGCCAGCTCACTCCTACAGAAAAACACTGAAGCTTTCTTT.

This clone was found a few times. V gene TRBV28 combines with J gene TRBJ2-5, with a tentative D call TRBD1 (6 bases). Trimming removed 5 bases at V and 1 base at J, with 11 bases between. The CDR3 length is 14 residues. Germline assignment: CDR1 MDHEN and CDR2 SYDVKM. CDR3 amino acids: CASSIRDIQETQYF. The CDR3 nucleotides read TGTGCCAGCAGTATTCGGGACATCCAAGAGACCCAGTACTTC. Filled out from reference TRBV28 and TRBJ2-5, the complete variable domain reads DVKVTQSSRYLVKRTGEKVFLECVQDMDHENMFWYRQDPGLGLRLIYFSYDVKMKEKGDIPEGYSVSREKKERFSLILESASTNQTSMYLCASSIRDIQETQYFGPGTRLLVL.

The CDR3 bases are TGCAGCGTTGAAGAAAGAGGGGCTCCGGGCTATGGCTACACCTTC. This codes for CSVEERGAPGYGYTF. The V gene is TRBV29-1, the J gene TRBJ1-2; TRBD1 might be the D (5 bases). Germline values: CDR1 SQVTM, CDR2 ANQGSEA. The V and J ends lost 0 bases and 4 bases respectively, with 15 bases between them. The CDR3 is 15 residues long.

This rearrangement joins TRBV11-1 to TRBJ1-2; 7 nucleotides match TRBD1. This CDR3 contains 13 residues. The V gene end was trimmed by 5 bases and the J gene end by 2 bases; junction bases not matched to a gene: 2. Germline loops: CDR1 SGHAT, CDR2 FQDESV (reference sequence). The DNA for the CDR3 is TGTGCCAGCAGCGTGGGACAGAACTATGGCTACACCTTC. It translates to CASSVGQNYGYTF.

The rearrangement uses TRBV7-2 and TRBJ1-5; 7 bases are a match to TRBD1. V gave up 1 base and J gave up 7 bases; unmatched junction bases: 7. Per the germline V gene, CDR1 is SGHTA and CDR2 is FQGNSA. The CDR3 totals 15 residues. The CDR3 spells CASSLGKGASQPQHF. DNA for the CDR3: TGTGCCAGCAGCTTAGGGAAGGGGGCAAGCCAGCCCCAGCATTTT.

This clone appeared a few times. The chain combines TRBV14 with TRBJ2-6; the D gene is possibly TRBD2 (5 bases). Germline V gene lookup returns CDR1 SGHDN and CDR2 FVKESK. The V end lost 1 base, the J end lost 0 bases, and 10 bases lay between the germline ends. The CDR3 runs to 17 residues. CDR3 bases: TGTGCCAGCAGCCAAGCAGGAACTAGCTCTGGGGCCAACGTCCTGACTTTC. It is translated as CASSQAGTSSGANVLTF.

This clone was detected only a few times. The J gene is TRBJ1-5, the V gene TRBV2; TRBD1 might be the D (6 bases). The CDR3 loop spans 15 amino acids. Germline loops: CDR1 SNHLY, CDR2 FYNNEI. V lost 8 bases, J lost 2 bases, and 16 bases lay in between. CDR3 loop: CASGEQGLGNQPQHF. The CDR3 nucleotides are TGTGCCAGCGGGGAACAGGGTTTGGGCAATCAGCCCCAGCATTTT.

The J gene is TRBJ2-3, the V gene TRBV18; 7 bases map to TRBD2. CDR1 and CDR2 from the germline V gene are KGHSH and LQKENI. J lost 4 bases, V lost 3 bases, and 13 bases had no gene match. CDR3 length: 17 amino acids. CDR3 nucleotide sequence: TGTGCCAGCTCACCTTTAATCGCTGGACTAGATGCAGATACGCAGTATTTT. Protein sequence: CASSPLIAGLDADTQYF.

In its sample, this clone was seen a few times. This chain joins TRBV7-9 and TRBJ2-2; D unclear. The CDR3 covers 15 residues. V gave up 2 bases and J gave up 0 bases, with 7 bases separating them. Germline V CDR1 and CDR2: SEHNR, FQNEAQ (reference sequence). CDR3: CASSLLLANTGELFF. In DNA form, the CDR3 reads TGTGCCAGCAGCTTACTCCTAGCGAACACCGGGGAGCTGTTTTTT.

This clone came up a few times. This chain connects TRBV2 to TRBJ2-1; weak D call: TRBD2 (5 bases). The CDR3 runs to 16 residues. The germline V and J ends were trimmed by 4 bases and 6 bases, with 19 bases remaining between them. Germline-derived CDR1 and CDR2 are SNHLY and FYNNEI. CDR3 DNA: TGTGCCAGCAGTGTAAGAATAGGGTCGGGGTCCAATGAGCAGTTCTTC. Translation: CASSVRIGSGSNEQFF.

This clone was seen a few times. CDR3 in amino acids: CASSRRNEQFF. Written as DNA, the CDR3 is TGTGCCAGCAGTCGGCGGAATGAGCAGTTCTTC. The chain employs TRBV27 and TRBJ2-1, with D unclear. The CDR3 is 11 amino acids. Trimming cost V 5 bases and J 7 bases, with 6 bases left between them. Germline V lookup: CDR1 MNHEY, CDR2 SMNVEV (reference sequence).

This clone appeared a few times. The chain employs TRBV7-6 and TRBJ1-1, with D uncertain. This CDR3 is 15 amino acids long. Germline CDR1 SGHVS, CDR2 FNYEAQ. V was clipped by 5 bases and J by 5 bases, with 18 bases between them. The CDR3 DNA reads TGTGCCAGCAGCGCCAACGGCGGGGTTGGGACTGAAGCTTTCTTT. It encodes CASSANGGVGTEAFF. The variable domain in full, with the rest retrieved from reference TRBV7-6 and TRBJ1-1, is GAGVSQSPRYKVTKRGQDVALRCDPISGHVSLYWYRQALGQGPEFLTYFNYEAQQDKSGLPNDRFSAERPEGSISTLTIQRTEQRDSAMYRCASSANGGVGTEAFFGQGTRLTVV.

This chain links TRBV25-1 with TRBJ2-5; 10 positions agree with TRBD2. CDR1 and CDR2 (germline): MGHDK, SYGVNS. With 0 bases clipped from V and 5 bases from J, the junction kept 6 bases outside the gene matches. The CDR3 runs 16 residues. In nucleotides, the CDR3 is TGTGCCAGCAGTGAATATCAACTAGCGGGATATGAGACCCAGTACTTC. It translates to CASSEYQLAGYETQYF.

The chain uses TRBV14 and TRBJ2-7; a possible D gene is TRBD1 (6 bases). Germline CDR1 and CDR2: SGHDN and FVKESK. V was pared by 4 bases and J by 1 base, with 8 bases between. The CDR3 sequence is 13 residues long. DNA of the CDR3: TGTGCCAGCAGCCGAGGACAGTCCTACGAGCAGTACTTC. This gives the protein CASSRGQSYEQYF.